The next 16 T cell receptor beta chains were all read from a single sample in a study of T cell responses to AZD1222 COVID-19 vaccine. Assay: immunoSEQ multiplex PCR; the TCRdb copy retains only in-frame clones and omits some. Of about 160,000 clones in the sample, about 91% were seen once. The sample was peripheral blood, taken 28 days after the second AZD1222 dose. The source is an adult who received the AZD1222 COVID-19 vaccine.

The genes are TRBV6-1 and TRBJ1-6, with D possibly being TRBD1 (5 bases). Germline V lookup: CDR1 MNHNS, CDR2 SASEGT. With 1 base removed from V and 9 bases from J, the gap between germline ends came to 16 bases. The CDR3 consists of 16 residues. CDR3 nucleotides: TGTGCCAGCAGTGAAGTGTGGGTTCTCGGGGGTTCACCCCTCCACTTT. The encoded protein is CASSEVWVLGGSPLHF.

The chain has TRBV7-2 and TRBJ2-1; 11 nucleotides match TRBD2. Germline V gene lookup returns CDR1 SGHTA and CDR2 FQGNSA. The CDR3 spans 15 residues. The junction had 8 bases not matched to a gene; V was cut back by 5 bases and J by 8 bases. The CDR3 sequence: CASSPLAGGVYEQFF. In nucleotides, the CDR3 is TGTGCCAGCAGCCCGCTAGCGGGGGGTGTATATGAGCAGTTCTTC.

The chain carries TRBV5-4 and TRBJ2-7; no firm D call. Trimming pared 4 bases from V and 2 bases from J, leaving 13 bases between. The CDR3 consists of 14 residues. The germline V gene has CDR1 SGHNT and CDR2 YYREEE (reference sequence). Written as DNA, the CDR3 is TGTGCCAGCAGCCCCGCAAAGGATCCCTACGAGCAGTACTTC. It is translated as CASSPAKDPYEQYF.

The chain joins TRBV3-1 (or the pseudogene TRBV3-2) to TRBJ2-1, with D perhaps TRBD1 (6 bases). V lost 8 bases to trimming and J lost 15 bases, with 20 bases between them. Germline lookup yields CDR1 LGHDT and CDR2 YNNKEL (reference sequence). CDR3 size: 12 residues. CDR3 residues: CASALNQGTLFF. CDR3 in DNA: TGTGCCAGCGCCCTCAATCAGGGGACACTGTTCTTC.

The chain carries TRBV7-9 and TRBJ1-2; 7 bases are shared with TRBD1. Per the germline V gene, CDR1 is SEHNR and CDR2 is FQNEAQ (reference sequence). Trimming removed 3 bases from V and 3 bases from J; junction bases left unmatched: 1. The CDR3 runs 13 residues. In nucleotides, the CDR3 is TGTGCCAGCAGCTTTGGGACAGACTATGGCTACACCTTC. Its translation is CASSFGTDYGYTF.

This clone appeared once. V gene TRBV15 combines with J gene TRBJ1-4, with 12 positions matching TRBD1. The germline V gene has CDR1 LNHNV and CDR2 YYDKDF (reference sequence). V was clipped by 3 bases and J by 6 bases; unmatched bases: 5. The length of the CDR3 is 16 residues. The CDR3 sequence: CATSSMGQGADEKLFF. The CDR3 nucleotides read TGTGCCACCAGCAGTATGGGACAGGGGGCGGATGAAAAACTGTTTTTT.

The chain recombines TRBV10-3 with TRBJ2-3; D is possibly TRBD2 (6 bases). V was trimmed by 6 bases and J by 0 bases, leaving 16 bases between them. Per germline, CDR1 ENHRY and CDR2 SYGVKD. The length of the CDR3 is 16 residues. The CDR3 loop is CAISDFGRGSTDTQYF. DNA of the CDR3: TGTGCCATCAGCGACTTCGGGCGGGGTAGCACAGATACGCAGTATTTT.

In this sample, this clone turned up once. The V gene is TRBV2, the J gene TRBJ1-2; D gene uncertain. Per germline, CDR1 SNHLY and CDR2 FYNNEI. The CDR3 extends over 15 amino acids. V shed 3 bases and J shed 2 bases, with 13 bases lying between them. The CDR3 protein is CASSEGPQSNYGYTF. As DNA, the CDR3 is TGTGCCAGCAGTGAGGGCCCTCAAAGCAACTATGGCTACACCTTC.

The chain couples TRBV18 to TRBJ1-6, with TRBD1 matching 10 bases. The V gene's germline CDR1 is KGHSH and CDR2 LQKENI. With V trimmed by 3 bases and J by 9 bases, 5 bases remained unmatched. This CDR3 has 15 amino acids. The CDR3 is CASSPRQGASSPLHF. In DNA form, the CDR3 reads TGTGCCAGCTCACCCCGACAGGGGGCTAGTTCACCCCTCCACTTT.

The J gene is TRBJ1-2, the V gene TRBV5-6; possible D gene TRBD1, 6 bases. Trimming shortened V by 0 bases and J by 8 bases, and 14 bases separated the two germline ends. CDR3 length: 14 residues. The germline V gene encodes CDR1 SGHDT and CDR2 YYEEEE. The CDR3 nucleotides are TGTGCCAGCAGCTTGGTGGGGGCGCTGAGGGGCTACACCTTC. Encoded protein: CASSLVGALRGYTF.

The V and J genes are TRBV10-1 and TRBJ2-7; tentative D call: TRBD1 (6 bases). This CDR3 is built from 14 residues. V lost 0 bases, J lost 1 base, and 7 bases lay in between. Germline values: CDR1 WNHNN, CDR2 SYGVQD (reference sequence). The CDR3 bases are TGCGCCAGCAGTGAGTCCCAGGGGTCCTACGAGCAGTACTTC. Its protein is CASSESQGSYEQYF.

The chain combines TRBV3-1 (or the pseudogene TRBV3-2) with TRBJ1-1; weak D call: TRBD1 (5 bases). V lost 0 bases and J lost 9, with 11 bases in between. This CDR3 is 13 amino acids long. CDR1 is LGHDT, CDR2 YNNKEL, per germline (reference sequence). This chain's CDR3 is CASSQEGLLKAFF. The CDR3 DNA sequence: TGTGCCAGCAGCCAAGAGGGACTTCTTAAAGCTTTCTTT.

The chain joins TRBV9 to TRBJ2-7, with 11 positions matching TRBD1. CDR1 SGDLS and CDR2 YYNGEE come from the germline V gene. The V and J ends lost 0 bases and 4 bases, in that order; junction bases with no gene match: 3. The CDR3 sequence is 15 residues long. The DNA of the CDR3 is TGTGCCAGCAGCGTAGGGACAGGGGGCCAGTACGAGCAGTACTTC. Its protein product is CASSVGTGGQYEQYF.

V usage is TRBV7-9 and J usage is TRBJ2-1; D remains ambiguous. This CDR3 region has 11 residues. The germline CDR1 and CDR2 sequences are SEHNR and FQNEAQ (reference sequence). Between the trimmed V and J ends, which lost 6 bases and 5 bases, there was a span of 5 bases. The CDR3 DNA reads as TGTGCCAGCAGTCCCGACAATGAGCAGTTCTTC. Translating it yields CASSPDNEQFF.

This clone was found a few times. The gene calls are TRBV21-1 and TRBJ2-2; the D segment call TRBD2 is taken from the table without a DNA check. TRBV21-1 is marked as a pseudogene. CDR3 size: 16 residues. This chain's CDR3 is CASIPNPSGGSGELFF. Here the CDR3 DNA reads TGTGCCAGCATCCCCAACCCTAGCGGGGGGTCCGGGGAGCTGTTTTTT.

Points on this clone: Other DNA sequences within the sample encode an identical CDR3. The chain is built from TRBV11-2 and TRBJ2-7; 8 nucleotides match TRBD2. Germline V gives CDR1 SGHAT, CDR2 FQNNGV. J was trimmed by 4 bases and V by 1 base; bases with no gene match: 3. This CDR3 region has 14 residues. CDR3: CASSLGSGVYEQYF. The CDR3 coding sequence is TGTGCCAGCAGCTTAGGTAGCGGGGTTTACGAGCAGTACTTC.